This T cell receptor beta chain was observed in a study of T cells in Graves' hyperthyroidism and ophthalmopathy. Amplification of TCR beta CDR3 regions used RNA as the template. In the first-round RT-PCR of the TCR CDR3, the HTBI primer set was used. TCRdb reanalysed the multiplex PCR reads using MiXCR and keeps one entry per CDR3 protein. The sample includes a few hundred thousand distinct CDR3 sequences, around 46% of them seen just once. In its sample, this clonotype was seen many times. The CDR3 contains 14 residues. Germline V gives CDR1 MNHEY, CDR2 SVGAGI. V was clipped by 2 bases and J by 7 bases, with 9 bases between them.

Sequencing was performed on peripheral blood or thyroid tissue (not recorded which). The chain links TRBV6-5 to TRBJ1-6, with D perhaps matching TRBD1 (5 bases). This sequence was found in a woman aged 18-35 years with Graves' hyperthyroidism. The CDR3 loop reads CASSYAGSNSPLHF. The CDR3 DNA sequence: TGTGCCAGCAGTTACGCAGGGTCCAATTCACCCCTCCACTTT.